Listed below are T cell receptor beta chains from one sample, sequenced in a study of T cell responses to AZD1222 COVID-19 vaccine. Produced via immunoSEQ multiplex PCR; TCRdb's table is partial and in-frame only. The sample records around 120,000 clones, around 90% being singletons. The material sequenced was peripheral blood, taken on day 0 of MenACWY control vaccination. The receptors were sampled from an adult in good health. The CDR3 runs from the conserved cysteine through the conserved F or W. Fields, in order: J gene, V gene, D gene, clone size, CDR3 protein, CDR3 DNA. The D gene is left open where the match is weak. The size entry is marked missing in some rows and otherwise reads once, few, many or a size class.

TRBJ1-1 TRBV15 TRBD1 NA CATSRDRTGTGVTEAFF TGTGCCACCAGCAGAGATCGTACCGGGACAGGGGTTACTGAAGCTTTCTTT
TRBJ1-3 TRBV19 NA NA CATSQGQFSAGNTIYF TGTGCCACCAGCCAGGGGCAGTTCTCGGCTGGAAACACCATATATTTT
TRBJ1-1 TRBV9 TRBD1 NA CASSAIPGQRIPEAFF TGTGCCAGCAGCGCCATCCCGGGACAGAGGATCCCTGAAGCTTTCTTT
TRBJ2-7 TRBV5-1 TRBD2 NA CASSFSTSGIYEQYF TGCGCCAGCAGCTTCTCGACTAGCGGGATTTACGAGCAGTACTTC
TRBJ2-7 TRBV3-1/TRBV3-2 NA NA CASSQGEAEQYF TGTGCCAGCAGCCAGGGGGAGGCCGAGCAGTACTTC
TRBJ2-2 TRBV5-1 NA NA CASSSTRGGELFF TGCGCCAGCAGCTCAACCCGGGGGGGGGAGCTGTTTTTT
TRBJ2-5 TRBV5-1 TRBD2 NA CASSYLAGIKETQYF TGCGCCAGCAGCTATCTAGCGGGAATCAAAGAGACCCAGTACTTC
TRBJ2-2 TRBV9 TRBD1 once CASSEGQGLTGELFF TGTGCCAGCAGCGAGGGACAGGGGTTAACCGGGGAGCTGTTTTTT
TRBJ2-7 TRBV27 NA NA CASSPGLPVEQYF TGTGCCAGCAGTCCCGGGCTCCCCGTAGAGCAGTACTTC
TRBJ2-2 TRBV24-1 TRBD1 NA CATSGLTGGQGASLAGELFF TGTGCCACCAGTGGGCTAACCGGAGGACAGGGGGCTTCCCTCGCCGGGGAGCTGTTTTTT
TRBJ1-5 TRBV2 NA NA CASRRDRGGEQSQHF TGTGCCAGCAGGAGGGATCGGGGAGGCGAACAATCACAGCATTTT
TRBJ1-6 TRBV28 NA NA CASSFAGNSPLHF TGTGCCAGCAGTTTTGCGGGGAATTCACCCCTCCACTTT
TRBJ1-1 TRBV27 TRBD1 NA CATRKGANTEAFF TGTGCCACCCGGAAGGGGGCGAACACTGAAGCTTTCTTT
TRBJ2-1 TRBV30 NA NA CAWSPGPGEQFF TGTGCCTGGAGTCCGGGACCTGGAGAGCAGTTCTTC
TRBJ2-7 TRBV9 TRBD1 NA CASSVGGLTGRDEQYF TGTGCCAGCAGCGTAGGAGGATTGACAGGGCGCGACGAGCAGTACTTC
TRBJ1-1 TRBV27 NA NA CASRTGTLGTEAFF TGTGCCAGCAGGACCGGGACTCTGGGCACTGAAGCTTTCTTT
TRBJ1-2 TRBV30 NA NA CAWRGTLRGYTF TGTGCCTGGAGAGGCACCTTGCGTGGCTACACCTTC
TRBJ2-2 TRBV13 TRBD2 NA CASSLGAGVTTGELFF TGTGCCAGCAGCTTAGGAGCGGGAGTTACCACCGGGGAGCTGTTTTTT
TRBJ1-3 TRBV29-1 NA NA CSVRTEMSGNTIYF TGCAGCGTTCGGACTGAAATGTCTGGAAACACCATATATTTT
TRBJ1-1 TRBV3-1/TRBV3-2 NA once CASSQGGNTEAFF TGTGCCAGCAGCCAGGGAGGGAACACTGAAGCTTTCTTT
TRBJ2-3 TRBV5-1 NA NA CASSLVGEADTQYF TGCGCCAGCAGCTTGGTAGGGGAGGCAGATACGCAGTATTTT
TRBJ1-2 TRBV27 NA NA CASSYRDGNYGYTF TGTGCCAGCAGTTACAGAGACGGTAACTATGGCTACACCTTC
TRBJ2-7 TRBV2 NA NA CASAPGRYEQYF TGTGCCAGCGCCCCGGGCCGCTACGAGCAGTACTTC
TRBJ1-1 TRBV7-9 NA NA CASSLAPGRVNTEAFF TGTGCCAGCAGCTTAGCTCCAGGGAGGGTCAACACTGAAGCTTTCTTT
TRBJ2-2 TRBV7-9 TRBD1 NA CASSLAQRGGVNGELFF TGTGCCAGCAGCTTAGCGCAAAGAGGGGGCGTAAACGGGGAGCTGTTTTTT
TRBJ2-3 TRBV12-3/TRBV12-4 NA NA CASSLLSTDTQYF TGTGCCAGCAGTTTGTTGAGCACAGATACGCAGTATTTT
TRBJ2-1 TRBV19 TRBD2 NA CASGTSYIAYNEQFF TGTGCCAGTGGGACTAGCTACATTGCCTACAATGAGCAGTTCTTC
TRBJ2-3 TRBV7-3 TRBD2 NA CASSKSGIGTDTQYF TGTGCCAGCAGCAAGAGCGGGATAGGCACAGATACGCAGTATTTT
TRBJ2-5 TRBV6-5 NA NA CASRPPGETQYF TGTGCCAGCAGACCCCCTGGAGAGACCCAGTACTTC
TRBJ2-3 TRBV19 NA NA CASSIENPATDTQYF TGTGCCAGTAGTATAGAAAACCCTGCAACAGATACGCAGTATTTT
TRBJ2-6 TRBV5-4 NA once CASSLRGSSGANVLTF TGTGCCAGCAGCTTGCGGGGTAGCTCTGGGGCCAACGTCCTGACTTTC
TRBJ1-1 TRBV7-2 TRBD1 once CASSFSTGDTEAFF TGTGCCAGCAGCTTTTCGACAGGGGACACTGAAGCTTTCTTT
TRBJ2-7 TRBV9 TRBD2 NA CASSPRGSGPPYEQYF TGTGCCAGCAGCCCCCGGGGTAGCGGGCCCCCCTACGAGCAGTACTTC
TRBJ1-2 TRBV6-2/TRBV6-3 NA NA CASSYRGDYYGYTF TGTGCCAGCAGTTACCGAGGGGATTACTATGGCTACACCTTC
TRBJ2-1 TRBV7-6 NA NA CASSFFASSYNEQFF TGTGCCAGCAGCTTTTTTGCCAGCTCCTACAATGAGCAGTTCTTC
TRBJ1-2 TRBV28 NA NA CASLLPGVNYGYTF TGTGCCAGCCTCCTCCCGGGGGTAAACTATGGCTACACCTTC
TRBJ1-4 TRBV5-1 NA once CASRIRVNNEKLFF TGCGCCAGCAGAATCCGGGTTAATAATGAAAAACTGTTTTTT
TRBJ2-2 TRBV5-4 TRBD2 NA CASSLGVAGGLTGELFF TGTGCCAGCAGCTTGGGGGTAGCGGGAGGGCTTACCGGGGAGCTGTTTTTT
TRBJ2-2 TRBV27 NA NA CASSPWGANTGELFF TGTGCCAGCAGCCCATGGGGCGCGAACACCGGGGAGCTGTTTTTT
TRBJ1-2 TRBV5-1 NA NA CASSPSLPGSEYGYTF TGCGCCAGCAGCCCCTCCCTTCCCGGGTCGGAGTATGGCTACACCTTC
TRBJ1-3 TRBV19 NA NA CASNLKAGNTIYF TGTGCCAGTAACCTAAAAGCTGGAAACACCATATATTTT
TRBJ1-1 TRBV6-6 NA once CASSYRRGNTEAFF TGTGCCAGCAGTTACCGTCGGGGGAACACTGAAGCTTTCTTT
TRBJ1-2 TRBV25-1 NA NA CASSYSRGTGDGYTF TGTGCCAGCAGTTACTCCCGGGGAACCGGCGATGGCTACACCTTC